This TCR beta chain was sequenced in a study of T cell responses to AZD1222 COVID-19 vaccine. Across the whole study: Both about-4-week and about-12-week second-dose recipients were combined.

Assay: immunoSEQ multiplex PCR; the TCRdb copy retains only in-frame clones and omits some. The table records some 140,000 clones, more than 90% of them present only once. From germline, CDR1 is SGHTS and CDR2 YDEGEE. This CDR3 region has 18 residues. V gave up 5 bases and J gave up 0 bases; unmatched junction bases: 10. The sample was peripheral blood, taken on day 0 of AZD1222 vaccination. This rearrangement joins TRBV5-8 to TRBJ2-3; 12 bases fit TRBD2. The receptor comes from an adult in good health. Here the CDR3 reads CASSSLGTSGYSTDTQYF. The CDR3 DNA reads as TGTGCCAGCAGTTCGCTTGGGACTAGCGGGTACAGCACAGATACGCAGTATTTT. The whole variable domain, remainder taken from reference TRBV5-8 and TRBJ2-3, is EAGVTQSPTHLIKTRGQQATLRCSPISGHTSVYWYQQALGLGLQFLLWYDEGEERNRGNFPPRFSGRQFPNYSSELNVNALELEDSALYLCASSSLGTSGYSTDTQYFGPGTRLTVL.